This T cell receptor (beta chain) was sequenced for a study of blood T cell repertoires in COVID-19. Germline CDR1 SGDLS, CDR2 YYNGEE. Unmatched junction bases numbered 5, after V lost 4 bases and J lost 0 bases. This CDR3 has 15 amino acids. As regards this clone: Other DNA sequences in the sample encode the same CDR3.

Profiling relied on immunoSEQ multiplex PCR, and the TCRdb table lists in-frame clones only, not all of them. The table records over 250,000 clones, approximately 90% of them present only once. The V and J genes are TRBV9 and TRBJ1-1; 8 nucleotides line up with TRBD1. Sequencing was done on a sample of peripheral blood. This sequence originates from a woman aged 35 to 49 who had recovered from COVID-19. This CDR3 is CASSPRQGLNTEAFF. The CDR3 nucleotides read TGTGCCAGCAGCCCTCGACAGGGGCTGAACACTGAAGCTTTCTTT. The variable domain in full, completed from reference TRBV9 and TRBJ1-1, reads DSGVTQTPKHLITATGQRVTLRCSPRSGDLSVYWYQQSLDQGLQFLIQYYNGEERAKGNILERFSAQQFPDLHSELNLSSLELGDSALYFCASSPRQGLNTEAFFGQGTRLTVV.